A selection of T cell receptor beta chains follows, all from one sample in a study of Ad26.COV2.S vaccination and SARS-CoV-2 variants. Here immunoSEQ multiplex PCR was the method, and the copy in TCRdb shows in-frame clones only, minus some. The sample consists of a few hundred thousand clones, 80% to 95% of them appearing once. The specimen comprised peripheral blood, sampled in a trial of Ad26.COV2.S vaccine versus placebo. These receptors all stem from a person between 18 and 60 years old who received the Ad26.COV2.S COVID-19 vaccine or a placebo. The CDR3 runs from the conserved cysteine through the conserved F or W. The D gene is left open where the match is weak. Clone size, where shown, is once, few, many, or a class for clones that have expanded.

J: TRBJ2-7; size: NA; V: TRBV10-3; D: TRBD1; CDR3: CAIRLQGDSYEQYF; DNA: TGTGCCATCAGGCTACAGGGGGACTCCTACGAGCAGTACTTC
J: TRBJ2-7; size: NA; V: TRBV28; D: TRBD1; CDR3: CASSPQGASYEQYF; DNA: TGTGCCAGCAGTCCTCAGGGGGCGTCCTACGAGCAGTACTTC
J: TRBJ2-7; size: NA; V: TRBV19; D: NA; CDR3: CASSIGGRYEQYF; DNA: TGTGCCAGTAGTATAGGGGGCAGGTACGAGCAGTACTTC
J: TRBJ1-2; size: once; V: TRBV5-1; D: NA; CDR3: CASSLAGEDGYTF; DNA: TGCGCCAGCAGCTTAGCAGGGGAGGACGGCTACACCTTC
J: TRBJ1-6; size: NA; V: TRBV28; D: NA; CDR3: CASSVDGPLHF; DNA: TGTGCCAGCAGTGTGGACGGTCCACTCCACTTT
J: TRBJ2-2; size: NA; V: TRBV30; D: NA; CDR3: CAWRALAGLRRATGELFF; DNA: TGTGCCTGGAGGGCTTTGGCGGGTTTAAGGAGGGCCACCGGGGAGCTGTTTTTT
J: TRBJ2-4; size: NA; V: TRBV6-1; D: TRBD2; CDR3: CASSEAGIAGHQYF; DNA: TGTGCCAGCAGTGAAGCGGGGATAGCGGGGCATCAGTACTTC
J: TRBJ2-5; size: NA; V: TRBV19; D: NA; CDR3: CASKKLGGTETQYF; DNA: TGTGCCAGTAAGAAGCTTGGGGGTACGGAGACCCAGTACTTC
J: TRBJ2-7; size: NA; V: TRBV3-1/TRBV3-2; D: NA; CDR3: CASSLLGQEQYF; DNA: TGTGCCAGCAGCCTCCTGGGCCAGGAGCAGTACTTC
J: TRBJ2-7; size: NA; V: TRBV28; D: NA; CDR3: CASSLWIYEQYF; DNA: TGTGCCAGCAGTTTATGGATTTACGAGCAGTACTTC
J: TRBJ1-6; size: NA; V: TRBV9; D: TRBD1; CDR3: CASSTGARTYNSPLHF; DNA: TGTGCCAGCAGCACAGGGGCTCGAACCTATAATTCACCCCTCCACTTT
J: TRBJ2-2; size: NA; V: TRBV27; D: TRBD1; CDR3: CASSFGTGVGELFF; DNA: TGTGCCAGCAGTTTCGGGACAGGGGTAGGGGAGCTGTTTTTT
J: TRBJ2-5; size: NA; V: TRBV11-2; D: NA; CDR3: CASSLEPGTKETQYF; DNA: TGTGCCAGCAGCTTAGAGCCGGGGACGAAAGAGACCCAGTACTTC
J: TRBJ2-1; size: NA; V: TRBV27; D: TRBD2; CDR3: CASSLAGGPNEQFF; DNA: TGTGCCAGCAGCCTAGCGGGGGGGCCTAATGAGCAGTTCTTC
J: TRBJ2-1; size: NA; V: TRBV10-3; D: TRBD2; CDR3: CAISEPSGRSNEQFF; DNA: TGTGCCATCAGTGAACCGAGCGGGAGAAGCAATGAGCAGTTCTTC
J: TRBJ2-5; size: NA; V: TRBV18; D: TRBD1; CDR3: CASVLGAGGQETQYF; DNA: TGTGCCAGCGTCCTGGGAGCAGGGGGCCAAGAGACCCAGTACTTC
J: TRBJ2-7; size: once; V: TRBV9; D: NA; CDR3: CASSVGSASSYEQYF; DNA: TGTGCCAGCAGCGTCGGTAGCGCGAGCTCCTACGAGCAGTACTTC
J: TRBJ2-7; size: NA; V: TRBV11-2; D: TRBD1; CDR3: CASSFPGQGTGEQYF; DNA: TGTGCCAGCAGCTTCCCGGGACAGGGAACGGGCGAGCAGTACTTC
J: TRBJ1-2; size: NA; V: TRBV7-8; D: NA; CDR3: CASSLDRQQGARNYGYTF; DNA: TGTGCCAGCAGCTTAGATCGACAACAGGGAGCCAGGAACTATGGCTACACCTTC
J: TRBJ1-6; size: NA; V: TRBV27; D: TRBD1; CDR3: CASSLTGGGSPLHF; DNA: TGTGCCAGCAGTTTAACAGGGGGCGGTTCACCCCTCCACTTT
J: TRBJ2-2; size: NA; V: TRBV28; D: TRBD2; CDR3: CASSPGLAWTGELFF; DNA: TGTGCCAGCAGTCCGGGACTAGCTTGGACCGGGGAGCTGTTTTTT
J: TRBJ2-5; size: NA; V: TRBV4-2; D: TRBD2; CDR3: CASSQEGLAGRYAQYF; DNA: TGTGCCAGCAGCCAAGAGGGACTAGCGGGGCGGTACGCCCAGTACTTC
J: TRBJ1-5; size: NA; V: TRBV21-1; D: NA; CDR3: CASSNFLCRASAPLPQHF; DNA: TGTGCCAGCAGCAATTTCTTGTGCAGGGCATCAGCCCCTCTCCCCCAGCATTTT
J: TRBJ2-3; size: NA; V: TRBV16; D: NA; CDR3: CASSQSPAGTQYF; DNA: TGTGCCAGCAGCCAATCCCCTGCCGGGACGCAGTATTTT
J: TRBJ2-1; size: NA; V: TRBV18; D: NA; CDR3: CASSPADGTYNEQFF; DNA: TGTGCCAGCTCACCCGCCGACGGGACCTACAATGAGCAGTTCTTC
J: TRBJ2-3; size: NA; V: TRBV5-5; D: TRBD2; CDR3: CASSPMRGFSGSPDTQYF; DNA: TGTGCCAGCAGCCCCATGAGGGGGTTTAGCGGGAGCCCAGATACGCAGTATTTT
J: TRBJ2-2; size: NA; V: TRBV5-5; D: TRBD1; CDR3: CASSRIPGQGVTGELFF; DNA: TGTGCCAGCAGCCGTATTCCGGGACAGGGAGTCACCGGGGAGCTGTTTTTT
J: TRBJ2-2; size: few; V: TRBV11-2; D: NA; CDR3: CASSFQGSGTGELFF; DNA: TGTGCCAGCAGCTTCCAGGGGAGCGGCACCGGGGAGCTGTTTTTT
J: TRBJ2-3; size: NA; V: TRBV29-1; D: NA; CDR3: CSGGPTDTQYF; DNA: TGCAGCGGAGGACCCACAGATACGCAGTATTTT
J: TRBJ2-5; size: NA; V: TRBV6-1; D: NA; CDR3: CASSESLGSGMEETQYF; DNA: TGTGCCAGCAGTGAATCCCTCGGGAGTGGAATGGAAGAGACCCAGTACTTC